The rows below give T cell receptor beta chains drawn from one sample of a study of T-cell memory formation after mild COVID-19. TCRdb reanalysed the 5' RACE reads using MiXCR and keeps one entry per CDR3 protein. The sample records 500,000 to 550,000 distinct CDR3 sequences, over 20% being singletons. Material: PBMCs or a T cell subset sorted from them (not recorded which). These receptors were collected from an adult woman who had mild COVID-19 (a few samples of this study predate the infection). Cell type and time point are not known. CDR3s include the opening cysteine and the closing phenylalanine or tryptophan. Each record gives: V gene, CDR3 length, D gene, clone size, J gene, CDR3 protein, CDR3 DNA. A D gene is named only where the DNA matches it firmly. Size is omitted from some rows. Given values are once, few, many or a class for expanded clones.

TRBV6-5,14,TRBD2,.,TRBJ2-5,CASSYFGGGETQYF,TGTGCCAGCAGTTACTTCGGGGGAGGGGAGACCCAGTACTTC
TRBV6-2/TRBV6-3,15,TRBD1,.,TRBJ1-1,CASSSLTDRGWRAFF,TGTGCCAGCAGTTCCCTAACTGACAGGGGGTGGCGAGCTTTCTTT
TRBV6-2/TRBV6-3,14,.,.,TRBJ2-1,CASSYGLVVFEQFF,TGTGCCAGCAGTTACGGGCTAGTAGTCTTTGAGCAGTTCTTC
TRBV29-1,13,TRBD1,.,TRBJ1-1,CSVRDRANTEAFF,TGCAGCGTTCGGGACAGGGCGAACACTGAAGCTTTCTTT
TRBV20-1,11,.,few,TRBJ1-2,CSATDSDGYTF,TGCAGTGCCACGGACAGTGATGGCTACACCTTC
TRBV30,11,.,few,TRBJ2-1,CAWSVKGEQFF,TGTGCCTGGAGTGTAAAGGGTGAGCAGTTCTTC
TRBV5-1,15,.,.,TRBJ1-1,CASSLDLPGHTEAFF,TGCGCCAGCAGCTTGGATCTTCCGGGCCACACTGAAGCTTTCTTT
TRBV12-3/TRBV12-4,13,.,.,TRBJ2-3,CASSLRRGDTQYF,TGTGCCAGCAGTTTACGTCGGGGCGATACGCAGTATTTT
TRBV7-9,13,.,.,TRBJ2-7,CASSPHPRDSPFF,TGTGCCAGCAGCCCGCACCCCCGGGACTCCCCCTTCTTC
TRBV24-1,15,.,few,TRBJ2-3,CATSPGRGPTDTQYF,TGTGCCACCAGCCCCGGGCGGGGGCCCACAGATACGCAGTATTTT
TRBV24-1,12,.,few,TRBJ1-2,CATSEDRYGYTF,TGTGCCACCAGTGAGGACAGATATGGCTACACCTTC
TRBV25-1,13,.,few,TRBJ1-2,CASSEGPLSGYTF,TGTGCCAGCAGTGAGGGACCGCTAAGCGGCTACACCTTC
TRBV11-1,21,TRBD2,.,TRBJ2-1,CASSLAHGTSGPPMAYNEQFF,TGTGCCAGCAGCTTAGCCCACGGGACTAGCGGGCCTCCCATGGCCTACAATGAGCAGTTCTTC
TRBV25-1,14,.,.,TRBJ1-2,CASSDTRDLGGYTF,TGTGCCAGCAGTGACACACGGGACCTCGGGGGCTACACCTTC
TRBV10-3,12,TRBD2,few,TRBJ2-1,CAISVSGNSQFF,TGTGCCATCAGTGTTAGCGGGAACTCGCAGTTCTTC
TRBV18,15,.,.,TRBJ2-3,CASSPQVQGTDTQYF,TGTGCCAGCTCACCCCAAGTGCAGGGCACAGATACGCAGTATTTT
TRBV29-1,14,.,few,TRBJ2-3,CSFHKGGATDTQYF,TGCAGCTTTCACAAGGGGGGGGCAACAGATACGCAGTATTTT
TRBV18,12,TRBD1,.,TRBJ2-7,CASSDRAREQYF,TGTGCCAGCTCAGACAGGGCGCGGGAGCAGTACTTC
TRBV4-1,15,.,once,TRBJ2-3,CASSQDLGDTDTQYF,TGCGCCAGCAGCCAAGATCTAGGAGACACAGATACGCAGTATTTT
TRBV19,16,TRBD2,few,TRBJ2-7,CASSMSAGGISYEQYF,TGTGCCAGTAGTATGAGTGCGGGAGGGATCTCCTACGAGCAGTACTTC
TRBV20-1,14,TRBD2,.,TRBJ2-1,CSARDRGGRNEQFF,TGCAGTGCTAGAGATCGCGGGGGGCGAAATGAGCAGTTCTTC
TRBV3-1,15,.,few,TRBJ1-5,CASSQVYGVGQPQHF,TGTGCCAGCAGCCAAGTCTACGGGGTAGGACAGCCCCAGCATTTT
TRBV12-3/TRBV12-4,15,TRBD2,few,TRBJ2-1,CASSFNGLASNEQFF,TGTGCCAGCAGTTTTAATGGACTAGCAAGCAATGAGCAGTTCTTC
TRBV6-2/TRBV6-3,13,.,few,TRBJ2-3,CASSYLARDTQYF,TGTGCCAGCAGTTACCTTGCTCGGGATACGCAGTATTTT
TRBV12-3/TRBV12-4,14,TRBD1,few,TRBJ1-5,CASSLTGGYQPQHF,TGTGCCAGCAGTTTGACAGGGGGGTATCAGCCCCAGCATTTT
TRBV15,15,TRBD2,.,TRBJ2-1,CATSGGTSGGHEQFF,TGTGCCACCAGCGGCGGGACTAGCGGGGGGCATGAGCAGTTCTTC
TRBV4-2,19,TRBD1,.,TRBJ1-5,CASSQEWQGVPGRPQPQHF,TGTGCCAGCAGCCAAGAGTGGCAGGGGGTGCCCGGGCGCCCTCAGCCCCAGCATTTT
TRBV7-2,15,.,few,TRBJ2-5,CASSLERWARETQYF,TGTGCCAGCAGCTTAGAAAGGTGGGCGCGAGAGACCCAGTACTTC
TRBV19,14,.,few,TRBJ2-7,CASSKPGLSYEQYF,TGTGCCAGTAGTAAGCCAGGTCTCTCCTACGAGCAGTACTTC
TRBV7-9,16,TRBD1,few,TRBJ2-3,CASSLVRTGSTDTQYF,TGTGCCAGCAGCTTAGTCCGGACAGGGAGCACAGATACGCAGTATTTT
TRBV10-3,17,.,.,TRBJ1-1,CAISDRGRSSMNTEAFF,TGTGCCATCAGTGATCGGGGACGTAGTAGTATGAACACTGAAGCTTTCTTT
TRBV3-1,18,TRBD1,.,TRBJ2-2,CASSQLDRGRIMAGELFF,TGTGCCAGCAGCCAGTTGGACAGGGGGCGGATTATGGCCGGGGAGCTGTTTTTT
TRBV11-2,14,.,.,TRBJ2-2,CASSATYGTGELFF,TGTGCCAGCAGCGCAACATATGGCACCGGGGAGCTGTTTTTT
TRBV27,14,TRBD2,.,TRBJ2-1,CASSSSGGGNEQFF,TGTGCCAGCAGTTCTAGCGGGGGTGGGAATGAGCAGTTCTTC
TRBV27,15,.,.,TRBJ1-5,CASSSWTASNQPQHF,TGTGCCAGCAGTTCCTGGACAGCTAGCAATCAGCCCCAGCATTTT
TRBV15,14,.,.,TRBJ2-3,CATSRPAESGTQYF,TGTGCCACCAGCAGACCAGCGGAATCCGGTACGCAGTATTTT
TRBV12-3/TRBV12-4,15,.,.,TRBJ2-2,CASRSQGKNTGELFF,TGTGCCAGCAGATCCCAGGGAAAGAACACCGGGGAGCTGTTTTTT
TRBV12-3/TRBV12-4,16,TRBD2,few,TRBJ2-3,CASSPRLAGGQDTQYF,TGTGCCAGCAGCCCTCGACTAGCGGGGGGGCAAGATACGCAGTATTTT
TRBV11-2,14,TRBD1,few,TRBJ1-1,CASSSDRGLTEAFF,TGTGCCAGCAGCTCGGACAGGGGGTTGACTGAAGCTTTCTTT
TRBV6-5,14,.,.,TRBJ2-1,CASTGTEDYNEQFF,TGTGCCAGCACCGGGACCGAGGACTACAATGAGCAGTTCTTC
TRBV4-2,17,TRBD2,.,TRBJ2-7,CASSQRDSSGSGYEQYF,TGTGCCAGCAGCCAAAGGGACTCTAGCGGGAGTGGTTACGAGCAGTACTTC
TRBV6-5,15,.,.,TRBJ2-1,CASSAAGPGGNEQFF,TGTGCCAGCAGCGCCGCGGGGCCAGGGGGTAATGAGCAGTTCTTC
TRBV28,14,.,.,TRBJ1-4,CASSLGGWNEKLFF,TGTGCCAGCAGTTTAGGGGGTTGGAATGAAAAACTGTTTTTT
TRBV3-1,13,.,.,TRBJ2-1,CASRAAGANEQFF,TGTGCCAGCAGAGCCGCCGGGGCGAATGAGCAGTTCTTC
TRBV6-2/TRBV6-3,15,.,.,TRBJ1-5,CASTPGAYSNQPQHF,TGTGCCAGCACCCCGGGGGCGTATAGCAATCAGCCCCAGCATTTT
TRBV12-3/TRBV12-4,15,TRBD2,few,TRBJ2-5,CASNQAGGPGETQYF,TGTGCCAGCAACCAAGCGGGGGGGCCTGGAGAGACCCAGTACTTC
TRBV6-2/TRBV6-3,11,TRBD2,once,TRBJ2-7,CASSQGAAGNF,TGTGCCAGCAGTCAGGGAGCAGCGGGAAACTTC
TRBV7-9,15,TRBD2,few,TRBJ2-5,CASSLGSGRWETQYF,TGTGCCAGCAGCTTAGGGAGCGGGAGATGGGAGACCCAGTACTTC
TRBV4-3,15,.,.,TRBJ2-1,CASSQVEARYNEQFF,TGCGCCAGCAGCCAAGTGGAGGCCAGATACAATGAGCAGTTCTTC
TRBV25-1,14,.,.,TRBJ1-2,CASSRTGSLKGYTF,TGTGCCAGCAGTCGGACGGGTAGCTTGAAGGGCTACACCTTC
TRBV10-3,15,.,.,TRBJ2-7,CAISELNRASYEQYF,TGTGCCATCAGTGAACTTAACAGGGCCTCCTACGAGCAGTACTTC
TRBV7-9,14,.,.,TRBJ2-5,CASRGTPRQETQYF,TGTGCCAGCAGAGGCACCCCGAGGCAAGAGACCCAGTACTTC
TRBV7-2,14,.,few,TRBJ2-5,CASSLVKGRETQYF,TGTGCCAGCAGCTTAGTCAAGGGTCGGGAGACCCAGTACTTC
TRBV4-1,16,TRBD1,few,TRBJ2-7,CASSQGDGTGNYEQYF,TGCGCCAGCAGCCAAGGGGACGGGACAGGAAACTACGAGCAGTACTTC
TRBV5-1,14,.,.,TRBJ2-7,CASSPSGVSYEQYF,TGCGCCAGCAGCCCCTCGGGCGTCTCCTACGAGCAGTACTTC
TRBV5-1,16,TRBD2,few,TRBJ2-3,CASSLNPAGEIDTQYF,TGCGCCAGCAGCTTGAACCCAGCGGGAGAGATAGATACGCAGTATTTT
TRBV5-1,14,.,many,TRBJ2-2,CASSLTANTGELFF,TGCGCCAGCAGCTTGACAGCGAACACCGGGGAGCTGTTTTTT
TRBV7-3,13,.,once,TRBJ2-1,CASSFGPNNEQFF,TGTGCCAGCAGCTTTGGTCCGAACAATGAGCAGTTCTTC
TRBV20-1,13,TRBD1,.,TRBJ2-3,CSATRQGQDTQYF,TGCAGTGCTACCAGACAGGGTCAAGATACGCAGTATTTT